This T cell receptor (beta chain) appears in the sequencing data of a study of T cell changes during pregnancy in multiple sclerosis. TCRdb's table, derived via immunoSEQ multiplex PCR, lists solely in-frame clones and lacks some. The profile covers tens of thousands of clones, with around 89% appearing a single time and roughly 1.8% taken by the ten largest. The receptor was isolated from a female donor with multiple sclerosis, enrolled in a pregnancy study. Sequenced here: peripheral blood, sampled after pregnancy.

The CDR3 nucleotides read TGTGCCATCAGTGAGTGGCGGACTGAAGCTTTCTTT. Translation: CAISEWRTEAFF. The chain links TRBV10-3 to TRBJ1-1; D remains unclear. The CDR3 spans 12 residues. The V end lost 1 base, the J end lost 5 bases, and 5 bases lay between the germline ends. In germline, CDR1 is ENHRY, CDR2 SYGVKD.